The clone carrying this T cell receptor (beta chain) was recorded many times. Its antigen is not known. This specimen belongs to a study of T cell repertoires in cytomegalovirus infection. Study-level background: Public TCR beta signatures marked donors with CMV infection and the matching HLA. Study-wide results and caveats: The ex vivo response showed dominance by HLA-C-restricted CMV-specific TCR beta clonotypes. The cumulative frequency of public TCR beta families distinguished individuals who carried CMV together with the relevant HLA.

In germline, CDR1 is SGHTA, CDR2 FQGNSA. The CDR3 runs to 16 residues. V shed 5 bases and J shed 0 bases, with 14 bases lying between them. TCRdb re-called the reads through MiXCR, storing one row per CDR3 protein. The profile covers almost 500,000 distinct CDR3 sequences, with about 10% appearing a single time and about a tenth taken by the ten largest. Sequenced input: PBMCs. This TCR was sampled from a human donor in good health (CMV status not recorded). Some clones in this sample may be carry-over from other donors' samples. This rearrangement joins TRBV7-2 to TRBJ1-5, with D maybe TRBD1 (5 bases). CDR3 in DNA: TGTGCCAGCAGCCCAGCAGGGACGGTTAGCAATCAGCCCCAGCATTTT. It translates to CASSPAGTVSNQPQHF. The variable domain in full, with the rest retrieved from reference TRBV7-2 and TRBJ1-5, is GAGVSQSPSNKVTEKGKDVELRCDPISGHTALYWYRQSLGQGLEFLIYFQGNSAPDKSGLPSDRFSAERTGGSVSTLTIQRTQQEDSAVYLCASSPAGTVSNQPQHFGDGTRLSIL.